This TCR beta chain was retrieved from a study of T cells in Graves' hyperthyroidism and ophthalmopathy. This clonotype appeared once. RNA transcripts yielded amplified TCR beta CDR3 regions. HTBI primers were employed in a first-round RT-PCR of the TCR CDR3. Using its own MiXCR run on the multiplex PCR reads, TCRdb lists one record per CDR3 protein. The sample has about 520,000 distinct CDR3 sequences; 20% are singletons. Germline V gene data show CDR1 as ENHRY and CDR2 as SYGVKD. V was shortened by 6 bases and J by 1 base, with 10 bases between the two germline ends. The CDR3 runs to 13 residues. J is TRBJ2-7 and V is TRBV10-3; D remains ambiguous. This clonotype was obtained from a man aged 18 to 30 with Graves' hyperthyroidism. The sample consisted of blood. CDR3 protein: CAISDIMSYEQYF. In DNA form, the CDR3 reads TGTGCCATCAGCGACATAATGTCCTACGAGCAGTACTTC.